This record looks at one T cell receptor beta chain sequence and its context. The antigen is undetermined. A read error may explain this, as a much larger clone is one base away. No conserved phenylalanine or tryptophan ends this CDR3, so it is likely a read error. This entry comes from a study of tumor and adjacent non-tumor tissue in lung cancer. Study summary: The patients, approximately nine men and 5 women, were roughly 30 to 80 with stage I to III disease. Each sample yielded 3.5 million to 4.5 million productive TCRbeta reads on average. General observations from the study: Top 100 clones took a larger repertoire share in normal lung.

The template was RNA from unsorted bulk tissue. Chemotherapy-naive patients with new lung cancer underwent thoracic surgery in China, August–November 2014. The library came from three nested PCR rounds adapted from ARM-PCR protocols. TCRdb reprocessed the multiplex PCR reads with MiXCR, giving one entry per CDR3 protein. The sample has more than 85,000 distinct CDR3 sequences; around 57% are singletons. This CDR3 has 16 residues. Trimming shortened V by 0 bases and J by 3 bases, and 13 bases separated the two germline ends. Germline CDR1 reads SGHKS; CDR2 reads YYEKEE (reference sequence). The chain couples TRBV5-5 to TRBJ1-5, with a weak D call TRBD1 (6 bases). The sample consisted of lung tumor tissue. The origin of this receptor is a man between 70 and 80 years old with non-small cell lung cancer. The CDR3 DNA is TGTGCCAGCAGCTTGGGAACTACAGGGCACAATCAGCCCCAGCATTCT. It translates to CASSLGTTGHNQPQHS.